Below are 30 T cell receptor beta chains sequenced from a single sample in a study of CD4 T cells in relation to SARS-CoV-2 and coronaviruses. Antigen specificity for these receptors is unknown. Before the COVID-19 pandemic, during about 2010-2018, CD4+ T cells were taken from unexposed donors. The cells were cultured for about ten days before CD4+ T cells were isolated. Sequenced by immunoSEQ multiplex PCR; TCRdb stores in-frame clones only, minus some. The sample has 15,000 to 20,000 clones, 70% to 80% seen once. What was sequenced was CD4+ T cells from PBMCs, cultured in vitro. The receptors originated from a human donor in good health.

The chain is built from TRBV5-4 and TRBJ2-5; 16 nucleotides align to TRBD2. Germline V gene lookup returns CDR1 SGHNT and CDR2 YYREEE (reference sequence). The CDR3 sequence is 17 residues long. The V gene end was trimmed by 4 bases and the J gene end by 5 bases; junction bases not matched to a gene: 8. CDR3 in DNA: TGTGCCAGCAGCCCGGGACTAGCGGGAGGGCCGGAGGAGACCCAGTACTTC. Translated, it gives CASSPGLAGGPEETQYF.

This clone was observed a few times. This chain connects TRBV27 to TRBJ2-1; D gene ambiguous. Germline V gives CDR1 MNHEY, CDR2 SMNVEV (reference sequence). The CDR3 has 13 amino acids. V gave up 0 bases and J gave up 8 bases, with 8 bases separating them. The CDR3 loop is CASSLSIQDEQFF. CDR3 coding DNA: TGTGCCAGCAGTTTATCGATTCAGGATGAGCAGTTCTTC.

The chain recombines TRBV19 with TRBJ2-3; TRBD2 agrees at 7 bases. The CDR3 spans 14 residues. Germline assignment: CDR1 LNHDA and CDR2 SQIVND (reference sequence). Losses at the gene ends were 2 bases for V and 6 bases for J; bases not matched to a gene: 5. The CDR3 sequence is CASSILAEGDTQYF. CDR3 bases: TGTGCCAGTAGTATACTAGCGGAGGGGGATACGCAGTATTTT.

The chain is built from TRBV7-7 and TRBJ1-5; D is undetermined. Trimming removed 5 bases at V and 2 bases at J, with 10 bases between. There are 14 residues in the CDR3. CDR1 and CDR2 from the germline V gene are SSHAT and FNYEAQ (reference sequence). CDR3 sequence reads: CASSPGICNQPQHF. CDR3 in DNA: TGTGCCAGCAGCCCTGGGATTTGCAATCAGCCCCAGCATTTT.

This clone showed up just a few times. The chain links TRBV6-1 to TRBJ1-1; D call uncertain. The V and J ends lost 2 bases and 3 bases respectively, with 13 bases between them. This CDR3 has 15 amino acids. Looked up from germline, CDR1 is MNHNS and CDR2 is SASEGT. CDR3 sequence (DNA): TGTGCCAGCAGTGAACCTTCTGGGGTTTACACTGAAGCTTTCTTT. Protein product: CASSEPSGVYTEAFF.

This chain joins TRBV5-1 and TRBJ2-5; 11 bases are a match to TRBD2. Germline values: CDR1 SGHRS, CDR2 YFSETQ. This CDR3 has 15 residues. The V segment lost 0 bases and the J segment 3 bases; nucleotides outside the gene matches: 1. The CDR3 is CASSLGLAGKETQYF. The CDR3 DNA reads as TGCGCCAGCAGCTTGGGACTAGCGGGGAAAGAGACCCAGTACTTC. The full variable domain, completed using reference TRBV5-1 and TRBJ2-5, is KAGVTQTPRYLIKTRGQQVTLSCSPISGHRSVSWYQQTPGQGLQFLFEYFSETQRNKGNFPGRFSGRQFSNSRSEMNVSTLELGDSALYLCASSLGLAGKETQYFGPGTRLLVL.

The chain uses TRBV20-1 and TRBJ2-5; the D is unclear. The CDR3 has 16 residues. Germline lookup yields CDR1 DFQATT and CDR2 SNEGSKA (reference sequence). V shed 3 bases and J shed 2 bases, with 19 bases lying between them. CDR3 loop: CSASSSTKIDQETQYF. CDR3 DNA sequence: TGCAGTGCTAGTTCTAGTACGAAGATTGATCAAGAGACCCAGTACTTC.

The CDR3 DNA is TGTGCCAGTAGTGGGGGGGAGACCCAGTACTTC. It specifies CASSGGETQYF. The chain is built from TRBV19 and TRBJ2-5, with TRBD2 as a possible D gene (6 bases). The CDR3 is 11 amino acids. Trimming took 5 bases from V and 5 from J, leaving 6 bases between them. CDR1 and CDR2 (germline): LNHDA, SQIVND (reference sequence).

The gene calls are TRBV15 and TRBJ2-2, with 8 bases identical to TRBD2. The V gene end was trimmed by 1 base and the J gene end by 7 bases; junction bases not matched to a gene: 8. Germline CDR1 is LNHNV and CDR2 is YYDKDF (reference sequence). CDR3 size: 16 residues. Here the CDR3 reads CATSRVPGGGGGELFF. CDR3 nucleotides: TGTGCCACCAGCAGAGTCCCGGGAGGGGGTGGCGGGGAGCTGTTTTTT.

The chain recombines TRBV30 with TRBJ2-1, with a possible D match to TRBD2 (6 bases). Germline lookup yields CDR1 GTSNPN and CDR2 SVGIG (reference sequence). Trimming shortened V by 4 bases and J by 7 bases, and 17 bases separated the two germline ends. The CDR3 extends over 14 amino acids. The CDR3 loop reads CAWNSGALSNEQFF. CDR3 nucleotide sequence: TGTGCCTGGAATTCGGGAGCCCTAAGTAATGAGCAGTTCTTC. Full variable domain (outside the CDR3, taken from reference TRBV30 and TRBJ2-1): SQTIHQWPATLVQPVGSPLSLECTVEGTSNPNLYWYRQAAGRGLQLLFYSVGIGQISSEVPQNLSASRPQDRQFILSSKKLLLSDSGFYLCAWNSGALSNEQFFGPGTRLTVL.

A few counts support this clone. The V and J genes are TRBV19 and TRBJ1-2; no reliable D call. Per the germline V gene, CDR1 is LNHDA and CDR2 is SQIVND (reference sequence). V lost 4 bases, J lost 12 bases, and 18 bases lay in between. CDR3 length: 13 residues. CDR3 sequence: CASSKDTGPGDTF. The CDR3 nucleotides read TGTGCCAGTAGTAAGGATACCGGGCCTGGGGACACCTTC.

J is TRBJ1-1 and V is TRBV20-1; D gene unclear. The V gene lost 3 bases and the J gene lost 4 bases, with 9 bases spanning the gap. This CDR3 has 12 residues. Germline V gene sequence: CDR1 DFQATT, CDR2 SNEGSKA (reference sequence). The CDR3: CSASVGSTEAFF. CDR3 nucleotide sequence: TGCAGTGCTAGTGTGGGGAGCACTGAAGCTTTCTTT.

This chain links TRBV19 with TRBJ1-5, with a weak D call TRBD1 (5 bases). The CDR3 consists of 16 residues. Trimming took off 3 bases at V and 0 bases at J, with 12 bases between the two ends. CDR1 and CDR2 from the germline V gene are LNHDA and SQIVND (reference sequence). CDR3 sequence: CASSMFTGHSNQPQHF. The CDR3 DNA reads TGTGCCAGTAGTATGTTTACAGGCCATAGCAATCAGCCCCAGCATTTT.

CDR3 in DNA: TGCGCCAGCAGCTTCCACAACTCTGGGGCCAACGTCCTGACTTTC. Protein: CASSFHNSGANVLTF. This chain joins TRBV5-1 and TRBJ2-6; D not certain. With 2 bases removed from V and 0 bases from J, the gap between germline ends came to 6 bases. Germline V lookup: CDR1 SGHRS, CDR2 YFSETQ. The CDR3 extends over 15 amino acids.

The chain is built from TRBV24-1 and TRBJ2-3; D call uncertain. Per the germline V gene, CDR1 is KGHDR and CDR2 is SFDVKD. This CDR3 comprises 14 residues. Trimming took 5 bases from V and 2 from J, leaving 10 bases between them. The CDR3 region has the DNA TGTGCCACCAGTGCCACCGGACCCACAGATACGCAGTATTTT. Translated: CATSATGPTDTQYF.

This chain joins TRBV24-1 and TRBJ2-1; 16 bases line up with TRBD2. The CDR3 contains 17 residues. Germline lookup yields CDR1 KGHDR and CDR2 SFDVKD. The V segment lost 4 bases and the J segment 5 bases; nucleotides outside the gene matches: 4. CDR3 nucleotide sequence: TGTGCCACCAGTGACCCCGGGACTAGCGGGAGGGACAATGAGCAGTTCTTC. Its protein is CATSDPGTSGRDNEQFF.

There are a few counts of this clone. The CDR3 region has the DNA TGTGCCAGCAGCGTACGGAGCAATCAGCCCCAGCATTTT. Its translation is CASSVRSNQPQHF. The rearrangement uses TRBV5-5 and TRBJ1-5; D is unresolved. Trimming left V 4 bases short and J 1 base short, with 6 bases between. Germline V CDR1 and CDR2: SGHKS, YYEKEE (reference sequence). This CDR3 contains 13 residues.

The chain carries TRBV7-9 and TRBJ2-5, with D perhaps matching TRBD2 (6 bases). The V and J ends lost 1 base and 4 bases respectively, with 16 bases between them. Looked up from germline, CDR1 is SEHNR and CDR2 is FQNEAQ (reference sequence). The CDR3 is 16 residues long. CDR3 region: CASSLGPSGVGETQYF. DNA for the CDR3: TGTGCCAGCAGCTTAGGACCTTCGGGGGTTGGAGAGACCCAGTACTTC.

V gene TRBV2 combines with J gene TRBJ1-5; no reliable D call. The CDR3 is 14 residues long. Trimming removed 7 bases at V and 3 bases at J, with 13 bases between. Germline-derived CDR1 and CDR2 are SNHLY and FYNNEI. DNA of the CDR3: TGTGCCAGCAACCCTAACTACCCCAATCAGCCCCAGCATTTT. It yields the protein CASNPNYPNQPQHF.

V is TRBV28 and J is TRBJ1-2; no clear D gene. This CDR3 is 13 amino acids long. V was trimmed by 2 bases and J by 4 bases, leaving 8 bases between them. Per germline, CDR1 MDHEN and CDR2 SYDVKM. The CDR3 spells CASSLGTVYGYTF. The DNA for the CDR3 is TGTGCCAGCAGTTTAGGTACGGTCTATGGCTACACCTTC.

The chain couples TRBV10-3 to TRBJ1-1; D ambiguous. The CDR3 is 14 amino acids. The V end lost 5 bases, the J end lost 1 base, and 11 bases lay between the germline ends. The germline V gene encodes CDR1 ENHRY and CDR2 SYGVKD. The CDR3 nucleotides read TGTGCCATCAGTCCGCAGAACGAGAACACTGAAGCTTTCTTT. Translated, it gives CAISPQNENTEAFF.

This chain links TRBV5-6 with TRBJ1-1; D is possibly TRBD1 (5 bases). Germline V gene data show CDR1 as SGHDT and CDR2 as YYEEEE. The germline V and J ends were trimmed by 4 bases and 3 bases, with 28 bases remaining between them. The CDR3 has 19 amino acids. Here the CDR3 reads CASSTTAQRGTREYTEAFF. The DNA of the CDR3 is TGTGCCAGCAGCACCACGGCACAGAGGGGAACACGGGAATACACTGAAGCTTTCTTT.

For the CDR3, the DNA is TGTGCCAGCAGTCAAGACCTCTATGGCTACACCTTC. It is translated as CASSQDLYGYTF. The chain combines TRBV12-3 or TRBV12-4 with TRBJ1-2; D call uncertain. The CDR3 is 12 residues long. V was cut by 5 bases and J by 4 bases, with 8 bases left in between.

The rearrangement uses TRBV2 and TRBJ2-1; D remains unclear. The CDR3 consists of 12 residues. Germline CDR1 and CDR2: SNHLY and FYNNEI. V dropped 4 bases and J dropped 9 bases, with 10 bases sitting between them. CDR3 bases: TGTGCCAGCAGTGTAAGGTTAAGTGAGCAGTTCTTC. Translation gives CASSVRLSEQFF. Full variable domain (outside the CDR3, taken from reference TRBV2 and TRBJ2-1): EPEVTQTPSHQVTQMGQEVILRCVPISNHLYFYWYRQILGQKVEFLVSFYNNEISEKSEIFDDQFSVERPDGSNFTLKIRSTKLEDSAMYFCASSVRLSEQFFGPGTRLTVL.

The chain employs TRBV5-1 and TRBJ2-5, with D uncertain. CDR1 SGHRS and CDR2 YFSETQ come from the germline V gene. The CDR3 totals 15 residues. V lost 3 bases and J lost 5, with 17 bases in between. The CDR3 DNA reads as TGCGCCAGCAGCTATATTTCGGCCGTAGAGGAGACCCAGTACTTC. Translated, it gives CASSYISAVEETQYF.

CDR3 amino acids: CAICRDRTTDTQYF. Here the CDR3 DNA reads TGTGCCATCTGCCGGGACAGGACCACAGATACGCAGTATTTT. This rearrangement joins TRBV10-3 to TRBJ2-3, with 8 bases fitting TRBD1. The germline V gene encodes CDR1 ENHRY and CDR2 SYGVKD. Germline trimming cut 8 bases from V and 2 bases from J; bases unmatched to any gene: 6. The CDR3 covers 14 residues.

The CDR3 is CASSEVINEQFF. The CDR3 region has the DNA TGTGCCAGCAGTGAAGTAATCAATGAGCAGTTCTTC. This rearrangement joins TRBV2 to TRBJ2-1; D remains unclear. Germline loops: CDR1 SNHLY, CDR2 FYNNEI. Between the trimmed V and J ends, which lost 1 base and 6 bases, there was a span of 4 bases. This CDR3 spans 12 amino acids.

The gene calls are TRBV9 and TRBJ1-5; possible D gene TRBD1, 6 bases. The CDR3 runs 15 residues. The V end was cut by 0 bases, the J end by 2 bases, with 9 bases between. The germline V gene encodes CDR1 SGDLS and CDR2 YYNGEE. CDR3 DNA: TGTGCCAGCAGCGTAGAAGGGGGTGGCAATCAGCCCCAGCATTTT. Translated, it gives CASSVEGGGNQPQHF.

The chain links TRBV12-5 to TRBJ2-7; 10 bases fit TRBD1. This CDR3 comprises 13 residues. Germline CDR1 and CDR2: LGHNT and FRNRAP. V shed 5 bases and J 5 bases; nucleotides not matched to a gene: 3. The CDR3 DNA follows: TGTGCTAGTGGTAGACAGGGGGCTGACGAGCAGTACTTC. It yields the protein CASGRQGADEQYF.

The chain has TRBV20-1 and TRBJ2-5; no reliable D call. CDR3 size: 10 residues. Germline V gene data show CDR1 as DFQATT and CDR2 as SNEGSKA (reference sequence). Trimming removed 7 bases from V and 7 bases from J, with 10 bases in between. CDR3 loop: CSVGLGTQYF. DNA of the CDR3: TGCAGTGTGGGGTTGGGGACCCAGTACTTC.